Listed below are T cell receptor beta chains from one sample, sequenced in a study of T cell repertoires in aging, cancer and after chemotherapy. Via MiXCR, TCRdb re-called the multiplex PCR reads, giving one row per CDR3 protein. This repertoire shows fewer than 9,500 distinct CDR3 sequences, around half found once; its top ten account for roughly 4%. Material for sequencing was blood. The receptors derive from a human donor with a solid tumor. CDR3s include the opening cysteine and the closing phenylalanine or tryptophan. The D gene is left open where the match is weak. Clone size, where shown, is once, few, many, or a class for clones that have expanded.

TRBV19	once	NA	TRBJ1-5	CASSIGQSGDQPQHF	TGTGCCAGTAGTATAGGTCAGAGTGGGGACCAGCCCCAGCATTTT
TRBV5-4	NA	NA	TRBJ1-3	CASSGTKGGNTIYF	TGCGCCAGCAGCGGCACAAAGGGAGGAAACACCATATATTTT
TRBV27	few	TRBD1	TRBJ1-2	CASSSDRDPANYGYTF	TGTGCCAGCAGTTCCGACAGGGACCCAGCTAACTATGGCTACACCTTC
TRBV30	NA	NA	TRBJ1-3	CAWSPGRGRAGNTIYF	TGTGCCTGGAGTCCCGGCAGGGGTCGTGCTGGAAACACCATATATTTT
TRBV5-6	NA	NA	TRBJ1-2	CARSPGDFNYGYTF	TGTGCCAGAAGTCCAGGAGACTTTAACTATGGCTACACCTTC
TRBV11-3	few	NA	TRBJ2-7	CASSSGPTYEQYF	TGTGCCAGCAGCTCGGGCCCCACCTACGAGCAGTACTTC
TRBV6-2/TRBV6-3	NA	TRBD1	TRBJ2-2	CASSDGTGGTGELFF	TGTGCCAGCAGTGACGGGACAGGGGGCACCGGGGAGCTGTTTTTT
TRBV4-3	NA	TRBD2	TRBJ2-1	CASSQNEAGGLNNEQFF	TGCGCCAGCAGCCAAAACGAAGCGGGAGGACTTAACAATGAGCAGTTCTTC
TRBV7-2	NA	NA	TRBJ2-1	CASSLLSSYNEQFF	TGTGCCAGCAGCTTACTAAGCTCCTACAATGAGCAGTTCTTC
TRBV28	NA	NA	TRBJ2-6	CASSVRSSGANVLTF	TGTGCCAGCAGTGTCAGGAGCTCTGGGGCCAACGTCCTGACTTTC
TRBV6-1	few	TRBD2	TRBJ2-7	CASRPTSGTYEQYF	TGTGCCAGCAGACCGACTAGCGGGACCTACGAGCAGTACTTC
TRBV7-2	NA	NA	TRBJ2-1	CASSLYQLGEQFF	TGTGCCAGCAGCCTATACCAGCTCGGTGAGCAGTTCTTC
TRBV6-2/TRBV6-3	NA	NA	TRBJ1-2	CASSYLQGSYGYTF	TGTGCCAGCAGTTACTTGCAGGGGAGTTATGGCTACACCTTC
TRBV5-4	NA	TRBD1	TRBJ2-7	CASSPWTGQDYEQYF	TGTGCCAGCAGCCCATGGACAGGGCAGGACTACGAGCAGTACTTC
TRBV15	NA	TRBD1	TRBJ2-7	CATSRDRDRGEVQYF	TGTGCCACCAGCAGAGATCGGGACAGGGGTGAGGTGCAGTACTTC
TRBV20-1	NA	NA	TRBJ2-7	CSADDRPYSYEQYF	TGCAGTGCCGATGACAGGCCCTACTCCTACGAGCAGTACTTC
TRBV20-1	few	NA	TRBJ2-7	CSARASGTYEQYF	TGCAGTGCTAGAGCCAGCGGAACGTACGAGCAGTACTTC
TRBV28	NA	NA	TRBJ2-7	CASSRGRFRYEQYF	TGTGCCAGCAGTCGTGGACGGTTCCGATACGAGCAGTACTTC
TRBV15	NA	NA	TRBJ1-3	CATSRAHGNTIYF	TGTGCCACCAGCAGAGCGCACGGAAACACCATATATTTT
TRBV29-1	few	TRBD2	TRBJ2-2	CSAARASGNTGELFF	TGCAGCGCAGCAAGGGCTAGCGGGAACACCGGGGAGCTGTTTTTT
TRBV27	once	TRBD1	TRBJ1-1	CASRLTGAITEAFF	TGTGCCAGCAGATTGACAGGGGCAATCACTGAAGCTTTCTTT
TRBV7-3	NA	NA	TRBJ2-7	CASSLDQGYEQYF	TGTGCCAGCAGCTTAGATCAGGGCTACGAGCAGTACTTC
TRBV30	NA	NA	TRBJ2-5	CAWSRPGLQETQYF	TGTGCCTGGAGTCGGCCGGGGTTACAAGAGACCCAGTACTTC
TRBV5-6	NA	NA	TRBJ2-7	CASRSDRAYTYEQYF	TGTGCCAGCAGATCGGACAGAGCCTATACCTACGAGCAGTACTTC
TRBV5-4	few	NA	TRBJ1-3	CASSLGSGNTIYF	TGTGCCAGCAGCTTAGGCTCTGGAAACACCATATATTTT
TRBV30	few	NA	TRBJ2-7	CAWSGWGQFSYEQYF	TGTGCCTGGAGTGGTTGGGGGCAGTTCTCCTACGAGCAGTACTTC